The source of this T cell receptor (beta chain) is a study of blood T cell repertoires in COVID-19. Across the whole study: COVID-19 samples from acute and convalescent phases originated in the United States, Italy and Spain. T cells, B-cell-depleted T cells, or PBMCs supplied cDNA or gDNA.

V shed 5 bases and J shed 2 bases, with 13 bases lying between them. The CDR3 is 15 amino acids. Germline loops: CDR1 SGHTS, CDR2 YDEGEE. This clone has just one count. Original processing methods: Amplifying reference gene primers gave estimates of nucleated cell counts. Assay used: immunoSEQ multiplex PCR; TCRdb lists only in-frame clones, some missing. The V and J calls and clone size were taken over from that table, and D and trimming were inferred from the DNA. The repertoire holds roughly 160,000 clones, with just over 90% as singletons. The V call is TRBV5-8, the J call TRBJ2-2; the D is unclear. Sequencing used peripheral blood. This sequence originates from a man aged 18 to 30 with acute or convalescent COVID-19. The CDR3 loop reads CASSKSPLNTGELFF. The CDR3 DNA is TGTGCCAGCAGTAAATCTCCACTCAACACCGGGGAGCTGTTTTTT.